The clone carrying this T cell receptor (beta chain) was seen ten or more times. The target antigen is unknown. cDNA libraries for TCR beta contained unique molecular identifiers. From about 1 to 10 million T cells, 400,000 to 600,000 cDNA molecules were obtained. Each CDR3 protein gets one entry after TCRdb re-called the PCR reads with MiXCR. The sample includes roughly 400,000 distinct CDR3 sequences, over 30% of them seen just once. This CDR3 is 12 amino acids long. V was trimmed by 6 bases and J by 11 bases, leaving 16 bases between them. The germline CDR1 and CDR2 sequences are MNHEY and SMNVEV (reference sequence). The data were taken from a study of post-analysis software for immune sequencing data. Study summary: The disease courses spanned relapsing-remitting, secondary progressive and progressive-relapsing forms of multiple sclerosis.

General observations from the study: Samples made in the same batch grouped tightly together by F measure. Normalized Chao1 diversity was significantly reduced in patients versus controls. The study found TRBV5-6, TRBV5-1 and TRBV20-1 among 4 or 5 TRBV segments more frequent in patients than controls.

The V gene is TRBV27, the J gene TRBJ1-1; D possibly corresponds to TRBD1 (6 bases). Sequenced: blood. This receptor was identified in a girl aged 2-10 years with multiple sclerosis. In nucleotides, the CDR3 is TGTGCCAGCAGAAGAAGAACAGGGTCTGCTTTCTTT. Encoded protein: CASRRRTGSAFF.